This T cell receptor beta chain derives from a study of blood T cells in healthy people across ages. Study-wide results and limits: Using unsorted PBMCs precluded a conclusive naive versus antigen-experienced comparison.

With 4 bases clipped from V and 7 bases from J, the junction kept 16 bases outside the gene matches. This CDR3 comprises 16 residues. CDR1 is MNHNY, CDR2 SVGAGI, per germline (reference sequence). A sample-barcoded 5' primer and a J-beta primer mix were used in a second PCR of roughly 7 to 11 cycles. TCRdb fed the 5' RACE reads into MiXCR, producing one record per CDR3 protein. In the table there are over 1,500,000 distinct CDR3 sequences, about 49% of which are singletons. Regarding this clonotype: The antigen remains undetermined.

Sequenced: blood. This chain uses TRBV6-6 with TRBJ2-7; 7 bases fit TRBD2. The TCR comes from a woman aged 40 to 55 in good health. CDR3 bases: TGTGCCAGCAGTTCCCAGCGGGGACTCAGAACAGCAGAGCAGTACTTC. It translates to CASSSQRGLRTAEQYF.